These 9 T cell receptor beta chains originate from one sample sequenced in a study of blood T cells in healthy people across ages. Next came a second PCR, run for about 7 to 12 cycles, which used a sample-barcoded 5' primer along with a J-beta primer mix. MiXCR, applied by TCRdb to the 5' RACE reads, yields one record per CDR3 protein. The table lists around 520,000 distinct CDR3 sequences, about 27% of them singletons, with approximately 3.5% in the top ten. This sample was shared with a second study, whose subject was T cells of mothers and their children.

Sequenced input: blood. These TCRs come from a boy younger than 10 in good health.

This clonotype was picked up a small number of times. The J gene is TRBJ2-1, the V gene TRBV30, with D perhaps TRBD2 (5 bases). Germline V lookup: CDR1 GTSNPN, CDR2 SVGIG (reference sequence). This CDR3 region has 14 residues. V was clipped by 2 bases and J by 8 bases, with 16 bases between them. The CDR3 region has the DNA TGTGCCTGGAGTACCGAGGGCTGGTCATATGAGCAGTTCTTC. As protein: CAWSTEGWSYEQFF.

The genes are TRBV12-3 or TRBV12-4 and TRBJ2-1; TRBD2 matches at 14 bases. The CDR3 contains 15 residues. V shed 4 bases and J 5 bases; nucleotides not matched to a gene: 1. CDR3 nucleotide sequence: TGTGCCAGCAGTTGGACTAGCGGGAGGAACAATGAGCAGTTCTTC. Translation gives CASSWTSGRNNEQFF.

This clonotype was seen repeatedly, ten times or more. The rearrangement links TRBV20-1 to TRBJ2-3; 9 bases match TRBD1. With 0 bases clipped from V and 3 bases from J, the junction kept 4 bases outside the gene matches. Germline CDR1 is DFQATT and CDR2 is SNEGSKA (reference sequence). The CDR3 totals 15 residues. CDR3 in DNA: TGCAGTGCTAGAGAGACCGGGACAGGGACAGATACGCAGTATTTT. Protein sequence: CSARETGTGTDTQYF.

V and J are TRBV5-1 and TRBJ1-5, with 7 bases lining up with TRBD1. J gave up 0 bases and V 3 bases, and 12 bases lay outside the gene matches. The CDR3 covers 18 residues. Germline-derived CDR1 and CDR2 are SGHRS and YFSETQ. CDR3 sequence (DNA): TGCGCCAGCAGCTCCGACAGGGTCTACCTTTATAGCAATCAGCCCCAGCATTTT. Translation gives CASSSDRVYLYSNQPQHF.

The chain employs TRBV7-9 and TRBJ2-3; a possible D gene is TRBD2 (5 bases). V was shortened by 5 bases and J by 3 bases, with 18 bases between the two germline ends. This CDR3 comprises 16 residues. CDR1 SEHNR and CDR2 FQNEAQ come from the germline V gene (reference sequence). CDR3 loop: CASSPPEGEWTDTQYF. For the CDR3, the DNA is TGTGCCAGCAGCCCACCAGAGGGAGAATGGACAGATACGCAGTATTTT.

This sequence joins TRBV2 and TRBJ2-4; unclear D gene. The CDR3 runs 14 residues. Germline values: CDR1 SNHLY, CDR2 FYNNEI. V was clipped by 0 bases and J by 2 bases, with 5 bases between them. Here the CDR3 DNA reads TGTGCCAGCAGTGAAGCGGGGACCAAAAACATTCAGTACTTC. Amino acids: CASSEAGTKNIQYF.

This clonotype was observed a single time. This rearrangement joins TRBV2 to TRBJ2-3; 10 nucleotides line up with TRBD2. Trimming removed 6 bases from V and 9 bases from J; junction bases left unmatched: 6. The germline CDR1 and CDR2 sequences are SNHLY and FYNNEI. The CDR3 has 13 residues. CDR3 amino acids: CASSQGTSATQYF. In DNA, the CDR3 is TGTGCCAGCAGCCAAGGGACTAGCGCCACGCAGTATTTT. Complete variable domain (other parts from reference TRBV2 and TRBJ2-3): EPEVTQTPSHQVTQMGQEVILRCVPISNHLYFYWYRQILGQKVEFLVSFYNNEISEKSEIFDDQFSVERPDGSNFTLKIRSTKLEDSAMYFCASSQGTSATQYFGPGTRLTVL.

This chain connects TRBV10-2 to TRBJ2-1, with 7 bases matching TRBD1. The junction had 10 bases not matched to a gene; V was cut back by 3 bases and J by 5 bases. Germline values: CDR1 WSHSY, CDR2 SAAADI. This CDR3 spans 16 amino acids. As DNA, the CDR3 is TGCGCCAGCAGTGACTTGACAGGGCGGGTGGACAATGAGCAGTTCTTC. Translating it yields CASSDLTGRVDNEQFF.

The genes are TRBV4-3 and TRBJ2-7; D gene ambiguous. The J call is in doubt because the DNA end fits TRBJ2-5 better. Germline V CDR1 and CDR2: LGHNA, YSLEER. The CDR3 loop spans 14 amino acids. CDR3 in amino acids: CASSQEPAEETQYF. CDR3 nucleotides: TGCGCCAGCAGCCAAGAACCGGCCGAAGAGACCCAGTACTTC.